Below are 14 T cell receptor beta chains sequenced from a single sample in a study of response to subunit inactivated influenza vaccine. In TCRdb, the RT-PCR reads were re-called with MiXCR into one record per CDR3 protein. The sample has hundreds of thousands of distinct CDR3 sequences, approximately 15% seen once. Material: PBMCs from blood, obtained approximately 15 days before vaccination. These receptors were obtained from a man in his fifties or sixties who received an inactivated influenza vaccine.

The V call is TRBV14, the J call TRBJ2-7; 10 nucleotides line up with TRBD1. The germline CDR1 and CDR2 sequences are SGHDN and FVKESK. The trim removed 3 bases at V and 6 bases at J, leaving 8 bases unmatched. CDR3 length equals 15 residues. CDR3: CASSQTGGPLPEQYF. DNA for the CDR3: TGTGCCAGCAGCCAGACAGGGGGCCCGTTGCCCGAGCAGTACTTC.

The CDR3 bases are TGCGCCAGCAGCGGAACCGGGAGCCAGATTGGACGAGCCAAAAACATTCAGTACTTC. The encoded protein is CASSGTGSQIGRAKNIQYF. The chain employs TRBV4-1 and TRBJ2-4; D may be TRBD2 (6 bases). Trimming pared 5 bases from V and 0 bases from J, leaving 23 bases between. The germline CDR1 and CDR2 sequences are MGHRA and YSYEKL. The CDR3 covers 19 residues.

This clonotype was counted at least ten times. V gene TRBV6-6 combines with J gene TRBJ1-2; 9 nucleotides agree with TRBD1. V shed 6 bases, J shed 7 bases, and the junction held 6 bases outside the gene matches. The CDR3 is 13 residues long. The germline V gene has CDR1 MNHNY and CDR2 SVGAGI (reference sequence). CDR3 in DNA: TGTGCCAGCAGCCCTGGACAGGGGCTTGGCTACACCTTC. Its translation is CASSPGQGLGYTF.

This clonotype came up many times. This chain joins TRBV12-3 or TRBV12-4 and TRBJ1-4; D possibly corresponds to TRBD1 (5 bases). Trimming stripped 7 bases from V and 6 bases from J, with 15 bases between. The CDR3 consists of 14 residues. The CDR3 DNA reads as TGTGCCAGCACCCTTAGGGGCGGTTATGAAAAACTGTTTTTT. Encoded protein: CASTLRGGYEKLFF.

The chain joins TRBV30 to TRBJ2-5, with TRBD2 matching 9 bases. The CDR3 runs 15 residues. Germline CDR1 is GTSNPN and CDR2 is SVGIG (reference sequence). V shed 2 bases and J 4 bases; nucleotides not matched to a gene: 8. CDR3 protein: CAWSHSGGPLETQYF. The DNA for the CDR3 is TGTGCCTGGAGTCATAGCGGGGGACCTCTAGAGACCCAGTACTTC.

The rearrangement joins TRBV5-1 to TRBJ2-2, with 9 bases that match TRBD1. V shed 4 bases and J 1 base; nucleotides not matched to a gene: 8. The germline gives CDR1 SGHRS, CDR2 YFSETQ. The CDR3 covers 17 residues. This CDR3 is CASSLGRGQGNTGELFF. The DNA of the CDR3 is TGCGCCAGCAGCCTGGGTAGGGGACAGGGGAACACCGGGGAGCTGTTTTTT. Full variable domain (outside the CDR3, taken from reference TRBV5-1 and TRBJ2-2): KAGVTQTPRYLIKTRGQQVTLSCSPISGHRSVSWYQQTPGQGLQFLFEYFSETQRNKGNFPGRFSGRQFSNSRSEMNVSTLELGDSALYLCASSLGRGQGNTGELFFGEGSRLTVL.

This clonotype was picked up a small number of times. The rearrangement links TRBV28 to TRBJ1-1, with TRBD1 matching 7 bases. Germline V lookup: CDR1 MDHEN, CDR2 SYDVKM. J was trimmed by 4 bases and V by 4 bases; bases with no gene match: 6. The CDR3 runs to 14 residues. The CDR3 loop is CASSSHTGATEAFF. The CDR3 nucleotides are TGTGCCAGCAGTTCACACACAGGGGCCACTGAAGCTTTCTTT.

This sequence joins TRBV12-3 or TRBV12-4 and TRBJ2-1; D perhaps matches TRBD2 (5 bases). The CDR3 extends over 15 amino acids. Trimming took 0 bases from V and 10 from J, leaving 16 bases between them. The CDR3 bases are TGTGCCAGCAGTTTAGCGTTGGGCCCCCCGGGGGAGCAGTTCTTC. Translating gives CASSLALGPPGEQFF.

This clonotype has only a few counts. The V call is TRBV7-9, the J call TRBJ2-5; tentatively, D is TRBD2 (6 bases). CDR1 is SEHNR, CDR2 FQNEAQ, per germline (reference sequence). V was pared by 0 bases and J by 5 bases, with 13 bases between. This CDR3 region has 15 residues. For the CDR3, the DNA is TGTGCCAGCAGCTTAGCACTAGCAGCCTCGGAGACCCAGTACTTC. It encodes CASSLALAASETQYF.

This clonotype came up many times. The chain has TRBV27 and TRBJ2-1; TRBD1 matches at 7 bases. V shed 6 bases and J 7 bases; nucleotides not matched to a gene: 3. The length of the CDR3 is 12 residues. Germline V lookup: CDR1 MNHEY, CDR2 SMNVEV (reference sequence). CDR3 nucleotide sequence: TGTGCCAGCAGACAACAGGGGAATGAGCAGTTCTTC. It specifies CASRQQGNEQFF.

This clonotype was detected ten times or more. CDR3 region: CSARRLAGGNEQFF. Written as DNA, the CDR3 is TGCAGTGCTAGACGACTAGCGGGGGGGAATGAGCAGTTCTTC. The J gene is TRBJ2-1, the V gene TRBV20-1; TRBD2 aligns across 14 bases. Germline CDR1 DFQATT, CDR2 SNEGSKA (reference sequence). J gave up 7 bases and V 2 bases, and 1 base lay outside the gene matches. This CDR3 comprises 14 residues.

The sample holds a few counts of this clonotype. The V gene is TRBV5-1, the J gene TRBJ2-1; maybe TRBD2 (5 bases). V was cut by 4 bases and J by 14 bases, with 16 bases left in between. Germline CDR1 and CDR2: SGHRS and YFSETQ. The CDR3 runs 12 residues. CDR3 sequence reads: CASSPGGDGEFF. CDR3 nucleotides: TGCGCCAGCAGCCCGGGCGGAGACGGGGAGTTCTTC.

The chain is built from TRBV7-2 and TRBJ2-5; weak D call: TRBD2 (6 bases). CDR1 is SGHTA and CDR2 is FQGNSA in the germline V gene. The CDR3 length is 15 residues. Trimming cost V 3 bases and J 2 bases, with 13 bases left between them. The CDR3 coding sequence is TGTGCCAGCAGCTTCGGAGGGATCGATCAAGAGACCCAGTACTTC. Translation: CASSFGGIDQETQYF.

This clonotype was seen more than once but under ten times. DNA of the CDR3: TGCGCCAGCAGCTTGGCCTCGGGAGGTAAGAATGAGCAGTTCTTC. It is translated as CASSLASGGKNEQFF. This chain links TRBV5-1 with TRBJ2-1; 7 bases fit TRBD2. J gave up 7 bases and V 0 bases, and 7 bases lay outside the gene matches. The CDR3 extends over 15 amino acids. CDR1 is SGHRS and CDR2 is YFSETQ in the germline V gene. Filled out from reference TRBV5-1 and TRBJ2-1, the complete variable domain reads KAGVTQTPRYLIKTRGQQVTLSCSPISGHRSVSWYQQTPGQGLQFLFEYFSETQRNKGNFPGRFSGRQFSNSRSEMNVSTLELGDSALYLCASSLASGGKNEQFFGPGTRLTVL.